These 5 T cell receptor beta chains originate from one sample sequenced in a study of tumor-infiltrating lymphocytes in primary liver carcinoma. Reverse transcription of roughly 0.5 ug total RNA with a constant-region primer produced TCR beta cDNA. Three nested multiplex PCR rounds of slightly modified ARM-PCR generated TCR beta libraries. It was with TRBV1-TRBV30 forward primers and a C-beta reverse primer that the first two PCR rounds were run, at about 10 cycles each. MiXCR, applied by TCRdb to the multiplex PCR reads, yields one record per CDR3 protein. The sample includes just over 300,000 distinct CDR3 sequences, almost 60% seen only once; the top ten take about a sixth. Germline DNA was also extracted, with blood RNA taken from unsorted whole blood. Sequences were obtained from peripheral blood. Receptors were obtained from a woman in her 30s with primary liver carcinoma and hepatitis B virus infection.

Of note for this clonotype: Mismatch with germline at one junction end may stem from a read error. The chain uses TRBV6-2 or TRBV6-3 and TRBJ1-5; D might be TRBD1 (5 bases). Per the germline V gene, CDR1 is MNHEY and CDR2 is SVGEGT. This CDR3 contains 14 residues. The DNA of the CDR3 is TGTACCAGCAGTTACCCTGGGACGGATCAGCCCCAGCATTTT. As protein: CTSSYPGTDQPQHF.

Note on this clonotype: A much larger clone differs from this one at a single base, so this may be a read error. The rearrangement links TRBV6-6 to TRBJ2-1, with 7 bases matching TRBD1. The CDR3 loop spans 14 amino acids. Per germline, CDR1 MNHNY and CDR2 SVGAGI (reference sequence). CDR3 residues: CARSYPTGIGEQFF. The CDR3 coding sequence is TGTGCCAGAAGTTACCCGACAGGGATCGGGGAGCAGTTCTTC.

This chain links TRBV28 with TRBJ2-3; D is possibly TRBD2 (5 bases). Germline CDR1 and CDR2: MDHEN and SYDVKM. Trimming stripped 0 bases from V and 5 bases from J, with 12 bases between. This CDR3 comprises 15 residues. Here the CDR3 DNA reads TGTGCCAGCAGTTTATGGGGGAGCGGTAGAGATACGCAGTATTTT. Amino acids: CASSLWGSGRDTQYF.

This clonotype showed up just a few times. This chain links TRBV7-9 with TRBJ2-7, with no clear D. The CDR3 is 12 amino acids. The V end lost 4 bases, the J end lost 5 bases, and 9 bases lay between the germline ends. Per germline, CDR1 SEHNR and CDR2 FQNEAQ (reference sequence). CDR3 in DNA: TGTGCCAGCAGCTCTACATTTAACGAGCAGTACTTC. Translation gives CASSSTFNEQYF.

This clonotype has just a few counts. DNA for the CDR3: TGTGCCAGCAGTGAAGGATGCGTTTCTACCGGGGAGCTGTTTTTT. Translated: CASSEGCVSTGELFF. V gene TRBV6-1 combines with J gene TRBJ2-2, with D uncertain. Germline CDR1 and CDR2: MNHNS and SASEGT. The CDR3 is 15 amino acids. V was cut by 1 base and J by 5 bases, with 11 bases left in between.